The TCR beta chain described here comes from a study of T cell responses to AZD1222 COVID-19 vaccine. Overall study findings and caveats: Distributed over spike, vaccine-associated CD4 TCRs predominated at 160-218 and 743-854. Donors in the cohort were predominantly white British and more often female, and clonal diversity was possibly underestimated.

Details on this clone: The antigen is unknown.

Sequenced by immunoSEQ multiplex PCR; TCRdb stores in-frame clones only, minus some. The data show 150,000 to 200,000 clones, 70% to 90% seen once. The CDR3 sequence is 13 residues long. Per the germline V gene, CDR1 is LNHDA and CDR2 is SQIVND (reference sequence). V shed 4 bases, J shed 5 bases, and the junction held 4 bases outside the gene matches. The chain links TRBV19 to TRBJ1-2; TRBD1 matches at 7 bases. The sample was peripheral blood, taken on day 0 of AZD1222 vaccination. The receptor's source is an adult in good health. CDR3 DNA sequence: TGTGCCAGTAGTAGGACAGGTTCATATGGCTACACCTTC. This gives the protein CASSRTGSYGYTF.